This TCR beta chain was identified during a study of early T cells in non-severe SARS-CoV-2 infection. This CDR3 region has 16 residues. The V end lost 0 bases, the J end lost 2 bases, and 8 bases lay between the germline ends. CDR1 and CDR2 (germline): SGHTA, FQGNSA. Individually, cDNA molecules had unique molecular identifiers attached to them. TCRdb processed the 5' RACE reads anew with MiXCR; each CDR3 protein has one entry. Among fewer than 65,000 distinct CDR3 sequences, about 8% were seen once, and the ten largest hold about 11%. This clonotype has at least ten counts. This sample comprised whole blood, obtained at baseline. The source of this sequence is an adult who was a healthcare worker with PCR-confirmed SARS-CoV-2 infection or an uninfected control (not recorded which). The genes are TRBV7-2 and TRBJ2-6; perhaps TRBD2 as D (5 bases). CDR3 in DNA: TGTGCCAGCAGCTTAGCGCGAGGGCCTGGGGCCAACGTCCTGACTTTC. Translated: CASSLARGPGANVLTF.